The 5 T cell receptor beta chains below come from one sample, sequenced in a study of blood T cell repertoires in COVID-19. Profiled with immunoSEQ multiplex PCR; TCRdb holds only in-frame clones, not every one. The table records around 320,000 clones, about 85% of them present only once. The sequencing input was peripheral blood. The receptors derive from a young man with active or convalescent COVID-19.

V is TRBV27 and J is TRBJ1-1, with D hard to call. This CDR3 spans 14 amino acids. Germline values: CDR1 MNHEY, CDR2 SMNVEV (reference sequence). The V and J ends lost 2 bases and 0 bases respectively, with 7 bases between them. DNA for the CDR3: TGTGCCAGCAGTTTACTGTCAGTGAACACTGAAGCTTTCTTT. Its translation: CASSLLSVNTEAFF.

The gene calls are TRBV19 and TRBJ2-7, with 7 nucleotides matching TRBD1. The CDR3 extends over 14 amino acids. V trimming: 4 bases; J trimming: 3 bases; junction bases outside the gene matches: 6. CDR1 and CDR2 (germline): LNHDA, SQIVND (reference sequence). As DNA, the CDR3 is TGTGCCAGTAGTAGGGACAGATTTTTCTACGAGCAGTACTTC. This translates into CASSRDRFFYEQYF.

CDR3 protein: CASSQYVQGATGELFF. The CDR3 DNA sequence: TGCGCCAGCAGCCAGTATGTGCAGGGGGCAACCGGGGAGCTGTTTTTT. The chain combines TRBV4-1 with TRBJ2-2; 8 nucleotides line up with TRBD1. Germline V gives CDR1 MGHRA, CDR2 YSYEKL. CDR3 length: 16 residues. With 3 bases clipped from V and 5 bases from J, the junction kept 8 bases outside the gene matches.

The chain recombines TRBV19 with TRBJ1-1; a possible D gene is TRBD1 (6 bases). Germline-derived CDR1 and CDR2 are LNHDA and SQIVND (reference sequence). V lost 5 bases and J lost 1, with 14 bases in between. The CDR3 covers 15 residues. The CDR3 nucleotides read TGTGCCAGTAGTGCCCGGCGGGGGCGGAACACTGAAGCTTTCTTT. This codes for CASSARRGRNTEAFF. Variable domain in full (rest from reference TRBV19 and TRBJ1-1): DGGITQSPKYLFRKEGQNVTLSCEQNLNHDAMYWYRQDPGQGLRLIYYSQIVNDFQKGDIAEGYSVSREKKESFPLTVTSAQKNPTAFYLCASSARRGRNTEAFFGQGTRLTVV.

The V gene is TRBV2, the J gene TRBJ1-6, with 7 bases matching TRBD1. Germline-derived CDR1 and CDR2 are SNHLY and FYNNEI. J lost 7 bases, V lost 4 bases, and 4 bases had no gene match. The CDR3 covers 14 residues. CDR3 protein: CASSGRDSNSPLHF. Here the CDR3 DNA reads TGTGCCAGCAGTGGTCGGGACAGCAATTCACCCCTCCACTTT. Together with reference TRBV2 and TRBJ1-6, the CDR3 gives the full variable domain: EPEVTQTPSHQVTQMGQEVILRCVPISNHLYFYWYRQILGQKVEFLVSFYNNEISEKSEIFDDQFSVERPDGSNFTLKIRSTKLEDSAMYFCASSGRDSNSPLHFGNGTRLTVT.